This T cell receptor (beta chain) was identified during a study of T-cell reconstitution after alpha-beta-depleted transplantation in children. A TCRbeta library incorporating unique molecular identifiers was prepared. TCRdb independently ran MiXCR on the PCR reads; one entry per CDR3 protein. Of around 440,000 distinct CDR3 sequences detected, roughly a tenth appear once; the ten largest clones hold 2%. The study's findings and limits: T-cell numbers and diversity, one year after transplant, stemmed largely from T cells that were newly produced. Several hundred expanded graft clones reportedly were the source of alpha-beta T cells about two months after transplant.

Between the trimmed V and J ends, which lost 5 bases and 0 bases, there was a span of 11 bases. Germline loops: CDR1 LGHNA, CDR2 YSLEER. This CDR3 comprises 14 residues. This clonotype was observed a single time. No antigen is known for it. A much larger clone differs by one base, so this may be a read error. The source is a child aged 2 to 10 with inherited bone marrow failure, due to receive a stem cell transplant. Sequences were derived from PBMCs, sampled before TCRalphabeta/CD19-depleted stem cell transplant. The chain uses TRBV4-3 and TRBJ2-7; D ambiguous. Here the CDR3 DNA reads TGCGCCAGCAGCGGGAAATTGGTCTCCTACGAGCAGTACTTC. Translation: CASSGKLVSYEQYF.